These 20 T cell receptor beta chains came from one sample sequenced in a study of shared clonotypes between healthy human individuals. The table came from immunoSEQ multiplex PCR; TCRdb's copy has only in-frame clones and leaves some out. The table has over a million clones, around 75% seen once. The sequencing input was memory CD4+ T cells sorted from blood. Subset denoted: CD45RA-negative fraction. These receptors originate from a man aged 18 to 30 in good health.

J is TRBJ1-6 and V is TRBV2; TRBD1 might be the D (5 bases). V lost 6 bases and J 7 bases, leaving 19 bases between the germline ends. The V gene's germline CDR1 is SNHLY and CDR2 FYNNEI. The CDR3 loop spans 16 amino acids. The CDR3 bases are TGTGCCAGCAGGTGGTGGGGCGGGGCAGGGAATTCACCCCTCCACTTT. It yields the protein CASRWWGGAGNSPLHF.

The genes are TRBV5-1 and TRBJ2-5, with D unresolved. The CDR3 is 12 residues long. Germline CDR1 is SGHRS and CDR2 is YFSETQ. Trimming cost V 4 bases and J 0 bases, with 4 bases left between them. As DNA, the CDR3 is TGCGCCAGCAGCGCGAACCAAGAGACCCAGTACTTC. This gives the protein CASSANQETQYF.

The V gene is TRBV10-3, the J gene TRBJ2-5, with TRBD1 as a possible D gene (6 bases). This CDR3 spans 13 amino acids. Deletions cut 3 bases from V and 4 bases from J, with 9 bases between. CDR1 and CDR2 from the germline V gene are ENHRY and SYGVKD. In DNA form, the CDR3 reads TGTGCCATCAGTGAAGGACAGCGAGAGACCCAGTACTTC. This translates into CAISEGQRETQYF.

The chain has TRBV2 and TRBJ2-5; D might be TRBD1 or TRBD2, each matching 6 bases. Near its end, the DNA agrees better with TRBJ2-7, so the J call may be wrong. The CDR3 runs to 13 residues. Germline CDR1 and CDR2: SNHLY and FYNNEI. CDR3 DNA: TGTGCCAGCAGACCGGAGGGGGCCTACGAGCAGTACTTC. Residues: CASRPEGAYEQYF.

This clone showed up just once. V is TRBV5-1 and J is TRBJ2-7; D gene unclear. Germline-derived CDR1 and CDR2 are SGHRS and YFSETQ. The V end lost 2 bases, the J end lost 6 bases, and 15 bases lay between the germline ends. The CDR3 covers 14 residues. CDR3: CASSLNAADREQYF. The CDR3 nucleotides are TGCGCCAGCAGCTTAAATGCGGCGGACCGCGAGCAGTACTTC.

The chain couples TRBV5-1 to TRBJ2-5, with 13 nucleotides matching TRBD2. The junction had 4 bases not matched to a gene; V was cut back by 0 bases and J by 2 bases. Looked up from germline, CDR1 is SGHRS and CDR2 is YFSETQ. This CDR3 spans 17 amino acids. CDR3 in amino acids: CASSLGLAGGRQETQYF. The CDR3 DNA reads as TGCGCCAGCAGCTTGGGACTAGCGGGGGGAAGGCAAGAGACCCAGTACTTC.

This clone was seen only once. The chain has TRBV7-2 and TRBJ2-7; TRBD2 aligns across 8 bases. Germline V CDR1 and CDR2: SGHTA, FQGNSA. Trimming removed 4 bases from V and 4 bases from J; junction bases left unmatched: 6. CDR3 length: 14 amino acids. The CDR3 loop is CASSSTSVAYEQYF. The CDR3 nucleotides are TGTGCCAGCAGCTCGACTAGCGTCGCGTACGAGCAGTACTTC.

The rearrangement uses TRBV9 and TRBJ2-1; TRBD2 aligns across 11 bases. Germline CDR1 is SGDLS and CDR2 is YYNGEE. With 1 base clipped from V and 9 bases from J, the junction kept 6 bases outside the gene matches. CDR3 length: 15 residues. The CDR3, as DNA: TGTGCCAGCAGCGTACTCTCGCTAGCGGGAGGTGAGCAGTTCTTC. It encodes CASSVLSLAGGEQFF. Variable domain in full (rest from reference TRBV9 and TRBJ2-1): DSGVTQTPKHLITATGQRVTLRCSPRSGDLSVYWYQQSLDQGLQFLIQYYNGEERAKGNILERFSAQQFPDLHSELNLSSLELGDSALYFCASSVLSLAGGEQFFGPGTRLTVL.

The J gene is TRBJ1-2, the V gene TRBV28; no firm D call. Germline-derived CDR1 and CDR2 are MDHEN and SYDVKM. Trimming pared 4 bases from V and 3 bases from J, leaving 39 bases between. The CDR3 is 23 amino acids. CDR3 in amino acids: CASSSRRVRVTLTGQGSYYGYTF. In nucleotides, the CDR3 is TGTGCCAGCAGTTCGCGGAGGGTAAGGGTTACCCTCACCGGCCAAGGGTCGTACTATGGCTACACCTTC.

This clone was seen just once. The J gene is TRBJ2-2, the V gene TRBV2; possibly TRBD1 or TRBD2 for D (7 bases each). Per germline, CDR1 SNHLY and CDR2 FYNNEI. This CDR3 spans 14 amino acids. Trimming took 8 bases from V and 3 from J, leaving 13 bases between them. This CDR3 is CASGRDSYTGELFF. CDR3 nucleotides: TGTGCCAGCGGGAGGGACAGCTACACCGGGGAGCTGTTTTTT. Full variable domain (missing parts from reference TRBV2 and TRBJ2-2): EPEVTQTPSHQVTQMGQEVILRCVPISNHLYFYWYRQILGQKVEFLVSFYNNEISEKSEIFDDQFSVERPDGSNFTLKIRSTKLEDSAMYFCASGRDSYTGELFFGEGSRLTVL.

The chain combines TRBV10-3 with TRBJ2-7, with 8 nucleotides matching TRBD1. V lost 6 bases, J lost 7 bases, and 5 bases stayed unmatched. From germline, CDR1 is ENHRY and CDR2 SYGVKD. The CDR3 is 12 residues long. CDR3 DNA sequence: TGTGCCATCAGCGGCCGGGACAGGGAGCAGTACTTC. This codes for CAISGRDREQYF.

The chain is built from TRBV27 and TRBJ1-4; D is unclear. Per the germline V gene, CDR1 is MNHEY and CDR2 is SMNVEV (reference sequence). CDR3 length: 15 residues. Trimming removed 4 bases at V and 10 bases at J, with 19 bases between. CDR3 loop: CASSSTMGGGGKLFF. The CDR3 DNA reads TGTGCCAGCAGTTCCACGATGGGAGGAGGAGGAAAACTGTTTTTT.

The CDR3 reads CASSAFGTGVGNTIYF. CDR3 coding DNA: TGTGCCAGCAGTGCCTTCGGGACAGGGGTAGGAAACACCATATATTTT. This chain uses TRBV6-1 with TRBJ1-3; TRBD1 aligns across 10 bases. The V gene end was trimmed by 4 bases and the J gene end by 4 bases; junction bases not matched to a gene: 7. CDR1 is MNHNS and CDR2 is SASEGT in the germline V gene. CDR3 size: 16 residues.

This clone has only one observation. The rearrangement links TRBV15 to TRBJ2-7; 8 bases are a match to TRBD1. Germline loops: CDR1 LNHNV, CDR2 YYDKDF (reference sequence). The J segment lost 7 bases and the V segment lost 5 bases, leaving 16 bases of the junction unmatched. The CDR3 runs to 16 residues. The DNA of the CDR3 is TGTGCCACCAGCTACCCCGGACAGGGCCCCAGGAGGGAGCAGTACTTC. It codes for CATSYPGQGPRREQYF.

The chain carries TRBV9 and TRBJ2-7; 7 nucleotides agree with TRBD2. The length of the CDR3 is 15 residues. The trim removed 4 bases at V and 5 bases at J, leaving 12 bases unmatched. Per germline, CDR1 SGDLS and CDR2 YYNGEE. DNA for the CDR3: TGTGCCAGCAGCTCCCAGGGAGGGCCTATAAACGAGCAGTACTTC. Its protein product is CASSSQGGPINEQYF.

The rearrangement joins TRBV11-2 to TRBJ2-5, with 16 bases aligning to TRBD2. CDR3 length: 16 residues. After removal of 5 bases from V and 3 bases from J, the junction contained 3 bases not matched to a gene. The germline CDR1 and CDR2 sequences are SGHAT and FQNNGV. CDR3 in amino acids: CASSLGTSGREETQYF. The DNA for the CDR3 is TGTGCCAGCAGCCTCGGGACTAGCGGGAGGGAAGAGACCCAGTACTTC.

The rearrangement uses TRBV4-3 and TRBJ1-1; D uncertain. This CDR3 spans 15 amino acids. V dropped 0 bases and J dropped 0 bases, with 8 bases sitting between them. The germline V gene has CDR1 LGHNA and CDR2 YSLEER. The CDR3 DNA reads as TGCGCCAGCAGCCAAGACGGACCCGTGAACACTGAAGCTTTCTTT. Protein sequence: CASSQDGPVNTEAFF.

In its sample, this clone was seen a few times. V usage is TRBV9 and J usage is TRBJ1-4; D is possibly TRBD1 (5 bases). CDR3 size: 14 residues. CDR1 is SGDLS, CDR2 YYNGEE, per germline. V was shortened by 4 bases and J by 8 bases, with 15 bases between the two germline ends. The CDR3 sequence is CASSPGGMGEKLFF. CDR3 DNA: TGTGCCAGCAGCCCCGGGGGGATGGGCGAAAAACTGTTTTTT.

The chain carries TRBV19 and TRBJ2-1; D is perhaps TRBD1 or TRBD2 (5 bases each). This CDR3 has 15 residues. The V gene's germline CDR1 is LNHDA and CDR2 SQIVND (reference sequence). V dropped 6 bases and J dropped 6 bases, with 18 bases sitting between them. For the CDR3, the DNA is TGTGCCAGTAGCACCGGAAACACGGGGCGCAATGAGCAGTTCTTC. This translates into CASSTGNTGRNEQFF.

J is TRBJ2-5 and V is TRBV7-9, with TRBD2 matching over 10 bases. This CDR3 comprises 16 residues. Germline CDR1 is SEHNR and CDR2 is FQNEAQ (reference sequence). With V trimmed by 5 bases and J by 4 bases, 10 bases remained unmatched. The CDR3 DNA sequence: TGTGCCAGCAGCCCTGGACTAGCGGACCCTATAGAGACCCAGTACTTC. It is translated as CASSPGLADPIETQYF.